The rows below give T cell receptor beta chains drawn from one sample of a study of blood T cell repertoires in COVID-19. Profiled with immunoSEQ multiplex PCR; TCRdb holds only in-frame clones, not every one. The sample includes roughly 250,000 clones, 65% to 80% of them seen just once. The sequencing sample was made of peripheral blood. All receptors derive from a woman aged 40 to 55 with active or convalescent COVID-19. CDR3s leave out the opening cysteine and the closing phenylalanine or tryptophan.

v_call,j_call,cdr3_aa
TRBV19,TRBJ1-5,ASSSTGTENQPQH
TRBV27,TRBJ2-7,ASSPDYRGVEQY
TRBV30,TRBJ1-3,AWSFRTGNAGNTIY
TRBV4-1,TRBJ1-1,ASSQVNRDDTEAF
TRBV7-2,TRBJ1-2,ASSLSTGTGAKGYT
TRBV6-6,TRBJ2-2,ASTIGQRGAGELF
TRBV19,TRBJ1-4,ASRFRDSGEKLF
TRBV3-1/TRBV3-2,TRBJ2-2,ASSQFSSLNTGELF
TRBV5-6,TRBJ1-3,ASSWGPRALLSSGNTIY
TRBV7-3,TRBJ1-1,ASSLTGADTEAF
TRBV18,TRBJ1-2,ASSPSTGGRGDDGYT
TRBV6-5,TRBJ1-1,ASSRQGGTEAF
TRBV19,TRBJ1-2,ASSAQGGYGYT
TRBV11-2,TRBJ1-5,ASSANPGVNQPQH
TRBV6-2/TRBV6-3,TRBJ1-5,ASSFSGTSNQPQH
TRBV3-1/TRBV3-2,TRBJ1-2,ASSPRDRDYGYT
TRBV6-5,TRBJ1-5,ASMGTGGGQPQH
TRBV20-1,TRBJ2-5,SAIQQETQY
TRBV19,TRBJ1-1,ASIQNTEAF
TRBV14,TRBJ1-2,ASSQEGQGTGYGYT
TRBV29-1,TRBJ1-1,SVEGPDSGTGANTEAF
TRBV7-9,TRBJ2-7,ASSLVNGEQY
TRBV2,TRBJ1-2,ASSSTGATNYGYT
TRBV4-1,TRBJ2-1,ASSPEVSSSYNEQF
TRBV29-1,TRBJ1-2,SVESGTHGEGYT
TRBV5-8,TRBJ2-1,ASSRETGGFYNEQF
TRBV6-5,TRBJ1-2,ASFRSEEDGYT
TRBV4-2,TRBJ1-4,ASSQEGQGLNEKLF
TRBV7-2,TRBJ2-3,ASSLSLDERGWTDTQY
TRBV4-2,TRBJ1-1,ASSHLHDFNTEAF
TRBV3-1/TRBV3-2,TRBJ1-5,ASSQSRGQPQH
TRBV2,TRBJ1-6,ASRPGSSYNSPLH
TRBV2,TRBJ1-1,ASSERVGTEAF